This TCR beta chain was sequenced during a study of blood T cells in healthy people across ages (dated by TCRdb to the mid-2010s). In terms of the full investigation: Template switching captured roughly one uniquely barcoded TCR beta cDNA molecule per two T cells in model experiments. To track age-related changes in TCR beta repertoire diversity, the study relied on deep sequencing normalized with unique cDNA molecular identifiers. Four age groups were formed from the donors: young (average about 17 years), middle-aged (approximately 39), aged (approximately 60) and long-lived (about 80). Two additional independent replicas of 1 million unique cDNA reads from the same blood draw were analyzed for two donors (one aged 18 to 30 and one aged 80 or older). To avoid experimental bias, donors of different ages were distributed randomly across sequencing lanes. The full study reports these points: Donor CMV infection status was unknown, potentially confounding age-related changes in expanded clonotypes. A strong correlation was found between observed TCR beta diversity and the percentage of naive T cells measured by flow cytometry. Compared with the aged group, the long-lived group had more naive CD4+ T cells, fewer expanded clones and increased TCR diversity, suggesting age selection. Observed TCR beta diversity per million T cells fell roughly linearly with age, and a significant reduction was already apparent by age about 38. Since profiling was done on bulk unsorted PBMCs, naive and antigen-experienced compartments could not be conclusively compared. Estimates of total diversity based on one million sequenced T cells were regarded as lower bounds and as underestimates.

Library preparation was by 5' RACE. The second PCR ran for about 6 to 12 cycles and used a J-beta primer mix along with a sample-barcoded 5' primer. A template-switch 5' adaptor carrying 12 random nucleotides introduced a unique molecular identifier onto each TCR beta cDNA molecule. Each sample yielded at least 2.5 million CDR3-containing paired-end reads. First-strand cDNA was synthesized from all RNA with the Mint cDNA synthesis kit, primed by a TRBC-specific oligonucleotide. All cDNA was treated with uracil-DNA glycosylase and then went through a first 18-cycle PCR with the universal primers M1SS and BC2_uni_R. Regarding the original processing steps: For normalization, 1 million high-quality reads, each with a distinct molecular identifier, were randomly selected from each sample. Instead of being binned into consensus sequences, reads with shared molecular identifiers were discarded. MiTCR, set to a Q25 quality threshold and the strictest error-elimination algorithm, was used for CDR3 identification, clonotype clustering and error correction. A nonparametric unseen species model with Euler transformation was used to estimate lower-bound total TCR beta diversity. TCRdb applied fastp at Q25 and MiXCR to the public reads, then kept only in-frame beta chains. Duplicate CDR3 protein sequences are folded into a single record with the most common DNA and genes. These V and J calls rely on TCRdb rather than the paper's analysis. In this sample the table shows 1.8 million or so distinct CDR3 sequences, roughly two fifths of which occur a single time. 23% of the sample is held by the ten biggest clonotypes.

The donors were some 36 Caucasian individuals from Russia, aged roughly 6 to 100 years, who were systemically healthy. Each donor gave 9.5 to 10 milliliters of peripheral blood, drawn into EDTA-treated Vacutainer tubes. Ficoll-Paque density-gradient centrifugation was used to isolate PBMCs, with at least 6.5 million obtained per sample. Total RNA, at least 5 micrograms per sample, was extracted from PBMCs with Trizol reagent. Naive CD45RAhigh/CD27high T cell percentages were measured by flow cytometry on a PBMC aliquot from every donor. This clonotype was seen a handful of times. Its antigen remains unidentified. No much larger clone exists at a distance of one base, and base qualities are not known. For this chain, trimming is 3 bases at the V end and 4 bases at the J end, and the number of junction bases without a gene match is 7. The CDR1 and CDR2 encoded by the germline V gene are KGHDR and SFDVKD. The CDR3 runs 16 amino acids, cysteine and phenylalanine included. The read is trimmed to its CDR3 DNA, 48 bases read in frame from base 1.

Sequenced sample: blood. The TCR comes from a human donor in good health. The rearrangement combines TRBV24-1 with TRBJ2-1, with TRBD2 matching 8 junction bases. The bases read TGTGCCACCAGTGATCTCAGAGCGGGGGCATACAATGAGCAGTTCTTC. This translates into CATSDLRAGAYNEQFF.